Each of the 14 T cell receptor beta chains below was sequenced from the same sample in a study of T-cell reconstitution after alpha-beta-depleted transplantation in children. Preparing the TCRbeta library involved the use of unique molecular identifiers. MiXCR, applied by TCRdb to the PCR reads, yields one record per CDR3 protein. Of some 290,000 distinct CDR3 sequences listed, roughly 25% are singletons. The specimen was PBMCs, mostly from graft donor cells, collected 180 days after TCRalphabeta/CD19-depleted stem cell transplant. Receptors were obtained from a male patient aged 10-17 years who had a stem cell transplant for acute lymphoblastic leukemia, so the T cells may come from the graft donor.

The V call is TRBV20-1, the J call TRBJ2-1, with TRBD2 identical over 9 bases. Germline V CDR1 and CDR2: DFQATT, SNEGSKA (reference sequence). This CDR3 comprises 13 residues. Unmatched junction bases numbered 1, after V lost 7 bases and J lost 0 bases. CDR3 protein: CSGSGSSYNEQFF. The DNA of the CDR3 is TGCAGTGGTAGCGGGAGCTCCTACAATGAGCAGTTCTTC.

This chain joins TRBV18 and TRBJ2-5, with D unclear. Germline V gene lookup returns CDR1 KGHSH and CDR2 LQKENI. The CDR3 contains 15 residues. V was pared by 6 bases and J by 5 bases, with 19 bases between. CDR3 sequence: CASSLISHLDETQYF. CDR3 DNA: TGTGCCAGCTCTCTAATTAGCCACCTGGACGAGACCCAGTACTTC.

This clonotype has more than one count but fewer than ten. The chain recombines TRBV20-1 with TRBJ2-2; D unresolved. The CDR3 loop spans 14 amino acids. CDR1 and CDR2 (germline): DFQATT, SNEGSKA (reference sequence). V lost 3 bases to trimming and J lost 0 bases, with 8 bases between them. The CDR3 nucleotides are TGCAGTGCTAGGTTGCGCCCGAACACCGGGGAGCTGTTTTTT. This encodes CSARLRPNTGELFF.

This clonotype was recorded a few times. The chain links TRBV5-1 to TRBJ1-2; D is ambiguous. The CDR3 consists of 16 residues. Trimming shortened V by 4 bases and J by 3 bases, and 19 bases separated the two germline ends. In germline, CDR1 is SGHRS, CDR2 YFSETQ. The DNA for the CDR3 is TGCGCCAGCAGCCCAAACCAAGGACGGCGGCACTATGGCTACACCTTC. This sequence encodes CASSPNQGRRHYGYTF.

This clonotype has just a few counts. The gene calls are TRBV20-1 and TRBJ1-4, with D maybe TRBD1 (6 bases). V lost 3 bases, J lost 3 bases, and 14 bases lay in between. CDR3 length: 15 residues. Germline V lookup: CDR1 DFQATT, CDR2 SNEGSKA (reference sequence). CDR3 in amino acids: CSASRTGISNEKLFF. DNA for the CDR3: TGCAGTGCTAGCAGAACAGGGATTTCTAATGAAAAACTGTTTTTT.

V usage is TRBV25-1 and J usage is TRBJ2-1; D is possibly TRBD2 (5 bases). The length of the CDR3 is 15 residues. Germline assignment: CDR1 MGHDK and CDR2 SYGVNS. Trimming left V 2 bases short and J 3 bases short, with 11 bases between. CDR3: CASSEERRLYNEQFF. CDR3 in DNA: TGTGCCAGCAGTGAAGAGCGGAGACTCTACAATGAGCAGTTCTTC.

The chain employs TRBV4-1 and TRBJ1-5; 7 bases map to TRBD1. V was clipped by 3 bases and J by 4 bases; unmatched bases: 12. The CDR3 has 17 residues. In germline, CDR1 is MGHRA, CDR2 YSYEKL. CDR3 residues: CASSHPVADRENQPQHF. Here the CDR3 DNA reads TGCGCCAGCAGCCATCCAGTGGCCGACAGGGAAAATCAGCCCCAGCATTTT.

The sample holds a few counts of this clonotype. Because the CDR3 is missing its conserved closing phenylalanine or tryptophan, this is likely a read error. Because the CDR3's place on the DNA is in doubt, the DNA is left out and the CDR3 is given as listed by TCRdb. The gene calls are TRBV7-9 and TRBJ1-2; TRBD1, the table's D call, lacks a check against the DNA. CDR1 and CDR2 from the germline V gene are SEHNR and FQNEAQ (reference sequence). The CDR3 totals 12 residues, both ends included. This CDR3 is CASSSQGTDAVY.

This clonotype was picked up a small number of times. The chain is built from TRBV6-1 and TRBJ1-1; no definite D call. Germline V lookup: CDR1 MNHNS, CDR2 SASEGT. This CDR3 spans 14 amino acids. Trimming cost V 8 bases and J 5 bases, with 18 bases left between them. CDR3 region: CASEPRRLGTEAFF. In nucleotides, the CDR3 is TGTGCCAGCGAACCTAGGCGCCTGGGGACTGAAGCTTTCTTT.

V usage is TRBV5-1 and J usage is TRBJ2-3; 14 nucleotides match TRBD2. Per the germline V gene, CDR1 is SGHRS and CDR2 is YFSETQ. The CDR3 extends over 15 amino acids. J was trimmed by 7 bases and V by 3 bases; bases with no gene match: 4. CDR3: CASSSGTSGSYTQYF. The CDR3 DNA follows: TGCGCCAGCAGCTCGGGGACTAGCGGGAGCTATACGCAGTATTTT.

Only a few counts were recorded for this clonotype. This chain uses TRBV6-4 with TRBJ1-2; a weak D match, TRBD1 (5 bases). The CDR3 consists of 14 residues. In germline, CDR1 is MRHNA, CDR2 SNTAGT. The germline V and J ends were trimmed by 2 bases and 4 bases, with 11 bases remaining between them. The CDR3: CASSDTPGGYGYTF. Here the CDR3 DNA reads TGTGCCAGCAGTGACACACCGGGGGGCTATGGCTACACCTTC.

This clonotype was counted only a few times. DNA of the CDR3: TGTGCCAGCAGTTTTGGGCCAGGGTCCCCCTACGAGCAGTACTTC. This codes for CASSFGPGSPYEQYF. The chain carries TRBV12-3 or TRBV12-4 and TRBJ2-7; possible D gene TRBD1, 5 bases. Between the trimmed V and J ends, which lost 3 bases and 2 bases, there was a span of 14 bases. There are 15 residues in the CDR3.

The chain links TRBV6-4 to TRBJ2-1; D is undetermined. In germline, CDR1 is MRHNA, CDR2 SNTAGT. The CDR3 runs 16 residues. V lost 2 bases and J 1 base, leaving 12 bases between the germline ends. The CDR3 sequence is CASSDATRVSYNEQFF. Written as DNA, the CDR3 is TGTGCCAGCAGTGACGCCACCAGAGTGTCCTACAATGAGCAGTTCTTC.

The chain has TRBV20-1 and TRBJ1-2; no definite D call. With 0 bases removed from V and 1 base from J, the gap between germline ends came to 9 bases. This CDR3 has 14 residues. CDR1 is DFQATT and CDR2 is SNEGSKA in the germline V gene (reference sequence). CDR3 in amino acids: CSARDLRDNYGYTF. DNA for the CDR3: TGCAGTGCTAGAGATCTCCGGGATAACTATGGCTACACCTTC.